Shown below are 32 T cell receptor beta chains from a single sample sequenced in a study of spatial heterogeneity in lung cancer. TCRdb used MiXCR to reprocess the 5' RACE reads, holding one entry per CDR3 protein. The sample contains more than 10,000 distinct CDR3 sequences, around 5% of which appear only once. Time point defined: sample taken at primary tumor resection. Whole RNA came from tumor, nontumor lung or frozen PBMC and was sequenced without being sorted. Material: lung tumor tissue, obtained at surgery. The source of these receptors is a human donor with early-stage non-small cell lung cancer.

A remark on this clonotype: The library was designed around alpha chains, so this beta chain is a stray read whose abundance carries little weight. This chain uses TRBV7-2 with TRBJ1-1; D unclear. The V gene lost 7 bases and the J gene lost 1 base, with 13 bases spanning the gap. Germline values: CDR1 SGHTA, CDR2 FQGNSA. This CDR3 has 14 residues. The chain's CDR3 is CASTTRPRNTEAFF. CDR3 coding DNA: TGTGCCAGCACCACAAGACCGAGGAACACTGAAGCTTTCTTT.

This clonotype was counted ten times or more. Being off target in a library aimed at alpha chains, this beta chain has a size of little meaning. This chain links TRBV6-2 or TRBV6-3 with TRBJ2-1, with 8 positions matching TRBD2. The V gene's germline CDR1 is MNHEY and CDR2 SVGEGT. The CDR3 loop spans 15 amino acids. V lost 5 bases to trimming and J lost 2 bases; unmatched junction nucleotides: 5. CDR3 amino acids: CASSLSGSTYNEQFF. In DNA form, the CDR3 reads TGTGCCAGCAGTCTAAGCGGGAGTACCTACAATGAGCAGTTCTTC.

This clonotype was seen repeatedly, ten times or more. In a library made to pick up alpha chains, this beta chain is a stray read with a size that means little. The rearrangement joins TRBV20-1 to TRBJ2-2; no clear D. The CDR3 contains 14 residues. Trimming stripped 1 base from V and 5 bases from J, with 11 bases between. CDR1 DFQATT and CDR2 SNEGSKA come from the germline V gene (reference sequence). CDR3 sequence: CSARASPTTGELFF. The CDR3 DNA follows: TGCAGTGCTAGAGCCAGCCCGACTACCGGGGAGCTGTTTTTT.

This clonotype was counted many times. The library was built for alpha chains, so this beta chain is an off-target read and its size means little. The chain links TRBV4-2 to TRBJ2-3; TRBD2 is a possible D gene (6 bases). CDR1 and CDR2 (germline): LGHNA, YNFKEQ. This CDR3 comprises 17 residues. Trimming left V 0 bases short and J 6 bases short, with 19 bases between. The CDR3 DNA follows: TGTGCCAGCAGCCAAGAACACGGCGGGGCCTTCGGGGATACGCAGTATTTT. Translating it yields CASSQEHGGAFGDTQYF.

This clonotype came up many times. This beta chain turned up in a library designed for alpha chains; as an off-target read, its abundance says little. The CDR3 nucleotides are TGTGCCACCAGTTTAGCCGGGACCCAAGCTCGGAATGAGCAGTTCTTC. This codes for CATSLAGTQARNEQFF. V and J are TRBV24-1 and TRBJ2-1; the D gene could be TRBD1 or TRBD2 (5 bases each). Germline V gene lookup returns CDR1 KGHDR and CDR2 SFDVKD. This CDR3 contains 16 residues. The V end lost 6 bases, the J end lost 7 bases, and 21 bases lay between the germline ends.

This clonotype was counted ten times or more. Since the library was made to target alpha chains, this beta chain is a stray read and its abundance is not meaningful. The rearrangement links TRBV2 to TRBJ1-2; tentatively, D is TRBD1 (5 bases). The germline gives CDR1 SNHLY, CDR2 FYNNEI. The length of the CDR3 is 15 residues. With 6 bases removed from V and 6 bases from J, the gap between germline ends came to 20 bases. The CDR3 sequence is CASRAEQVFSHGYTF. CDR3 in DNA: TGTGCCAGCAGGGCCGAACAGGTTTTCAGTCATGGCTACACCTTC.

In the case of this clonotype: Its ends do not fully match the called genes, so a read error is possible. The library was designed around alpha chains, so this beta chain is a stray read whose abundance carries little weight. This chain links TRBV7-9 with TRBJ1-4; 7 nucleotides align to TRBD1. The CDR3 loop spans 14 amino acids. Germline loops: CDR1 SEHNR, CDR2 FQNEAQ (reference sequence). CDR3 protein: CDSSLRQGDEKLFF. For the CDR3, the DNA is TGTGACAGCAGCCTAAGACAGGGTGATGAAAAACTGTTTTTT.

In this sample, this clonotype turned up many times. A library prepared for alpha chains yielded this beta chain as an off-target read; its size is of little meaning. V is TRBV12-3 or TRBV12-4 and J is TRBJ1-2; D not certain. The CDR3 has 14 residues. The germline V and J ends were trimmed by 5 bases and 0 bases, with 10 bases remaining between them. This chain's CDR3 is CASSGITANYGYTF. As DNA, the CDR3 is TGTGCCAGCAGTGGAATCACAGCTAACTATGGCTACACCTTC.

This clonotype was counted at least ten times. Being off target in a library aimed at alpha chains, this beta chain has a size of little meaning. V is TRBV6-5 and J is TRBJ2-3, with D unclear. The CDR3 extends over 14 amino acids. Germline loops: CDR1 MNHEY, CDR2 SVGAGI. Trimming took off 6 bases at V and 7 bases at J, with 17 bases between the two ends. DNA for the CDR3: TGTGCCAGCAGACAATACCGTTCTGAGAATACGCAGTATTTT. Amino acids: CASRQYRSENTQYF.

This clonotype was seen repeatedly, ten times or more. This beta chain lies outside the target of a library built for alpha chains; its clone size means little. The rearrangement links TRBV9 to TRBJ2-6; D ambiguous. The CDR3 extends over 15 amino acids. V lost 4 bases and J lost 0, with 8 bases in between. CDR1 is SGDLS, CDR2 YYNGEE, per germline. The CDR3 DNA is TGTGCCAGCAGCCTCAGCTTCTCTGGGGCCAACGTCCTGACTTTC. Translated, it gives CASSLSFSGANVLTF.

The table lists this clonotype with many counts. This beta chain appears as a stray read in a library generated for alpha chains; its size is not informative. The rearrangement uses TRBV30 and TRBJ1-5, with TRBD1 as a possible D gene (6 bases). V lost 1 base and J lost 4, with 11 bases in between. The length of the CDR3 is 14 residues. Germline-derived CDR1 and CDR2 are GTSNPN and SVGIG (reference sequence). In DNA form, the CDR3 reads TGTGCCTGGAGTGACGGACAGCCGAATCAGCCCCAGCATTTT. This translates into CAWSDGQPNQPQHF.

This clonotype appeared many times. The library was built for alpha chains, so this beta chain is an off-target read and its size means little. The chain recombines TRBV6-5 with TRBJ2-5; the D is unclear. Trimming cost V 0 bases and J 2 bases, with 7 bases left between them. The CDR3 sequence is 14 residues long. From germline, CDR1 is MNHEY and CDR2 SVGAGI. CDR3 region: CASSYSLQQETQYF. The DNA of the CDR3 is TGTGCCAGCAGTTACTCGTTACAGCAAGAGACCCAGTACTTC.

To note about this clonotype: This beta chain came through as a stray read in a library set up for alpha chains, and its size says little. This chain connects TRBV6-5 to TRBJ1-2; no clear D. This CDR3 has 15 residues. CDR1 and CDR2 from the germline V gene are MNHEY and SVGAGI. V was pared by 0 bases and J by 10 bases, with 18 bases between. Here the CDR3 DNA reads TGTGCCAGCAGTTACTCTAATGCCCTTTTAAAGGACTACACCTTC. Its protein product is CASSYSNALLKDYTF.

This clonotype has ten or more counts. This beta chain represents an off-target read in a library built for alpha chains; its size is of limited meaning. The chain is built from TRBV20-1 and TRBJ1-5; D may be TRBD1 (6 bases). V lost 3 bases and J lost 10, with 16 bases in between. Germline lookup yields CDR1 DFQATT and CDR2 SNEGSKA (reference sequence). This CDR3 spans 13 amino acids. Here the CDR3 reads CSARDSSNGPQHF. The CDR3 DNA is TGCAGTGCTAGGGACAGCTCAAACGGTCCCCAGCATTTT.

This clonotype was found many times. This beta chain is off target for a library built for alpha chains, so its abundance means little. The rearrangement uses TRBV12-3 or TRBV12-4 and TRBJ2-3; TRBD2 aligns across 15 bases. This CDR3 contains 18 residues. With V trimmed by 4 bases and J by 2 bases, 7 bases remained unmatched. CDR3 nucleotide sequence: TGTGCCAGCAGTTGGGGACTAGCGGGGGGCCTATTCACAGATACGCAGTATTTT. Encoded protein: CASSWGLAGGLFTDTQYF.

The table lists this clonotype with many counts. Little can be read into the size of this beta chain, an off-target read in a library designed for alpha chains. CDR3 loop: CASSLAADRGEKLFF. In DNA form, the CDR3 reads TGTGCCAGCAGTTTAGCCGCGGACCGGGGGGAAAAACTGTTTTTT. V gene TRBV12-3 or TRBV12-4 combines with J gene TRBJ1-4; weak D call: TRBD1 (5 bases). The CDR3 runs 15 residues. V was clipped by 0 bases and J by 8 bases, with 13 bases between them.

This clonotype came up many times. For a library built for alpha chains, this beta chain is a stray read; little rests on its size. The chain uses TRBV20-1 and TRBJ1-1; tentative D call: TRBD1 (6 bases). The V gene lost 6 bases and the J gene lost 7 bases, with 18 bases spanning the gap. Per germline, CDR1 DFQATT and CDR2 SNEGSKA (reference sequence). CDR3 length: 13 residues. DNA of the CDR3: TGCAGTGCGGACAGTCCCTTCAAAATTGAAGCTTTCTTT. Translated: CSADSPFKIEAFF.

There are many counts of this clonotype. This beta chain was picked up by a library intended for alpha chains and is off target, so its count carries little meaning. This sequence joins TRBV4-3 and TRBJ2-2, with 8 nucleotides matching TRBD2. From germline, CDR1 is LGHNA and CDR2 YSLEER. This CDR3 has 16 residues. J lost 4 bases, V lost 0 bases, and 4 bases had no gene match. CDR3 DNA: TGCGCCAGCAGCCAAGAGGGCGGGGGGCGCACCGGGGAGCTGTTTTTT. Residues: CASSQEGGGRTGELFF.

A word on this clonotype: This beta chain is off target for a library built for alpha chains, so its abundance means little. The rearrangement links TRBV5-6 to TRBJ2-5; D uncertain. The CDR3 totals 14 residues. CDR1 is SGHDT and CDR2 is YYEEEE in the germline V gene. Trimming took off 4 bases at V and 3 bases at J, with 13 bases between the two ends. DNA for the CDR3: TGTGCCAGCAGCCCTGGGCCGGTCGAAGAGACCCAGTACTTC. The encoded protein is CASSPGPVEETQYF.

This clonotype was picked up many times. This beta chain is off target for a library built for alpha chains, so its abundance means little. The chain couples TRBV6-2 or TRBV6-3 to TRBJ2-7; 7 bases are shared with TRBD2. There are 14 residues in the CDR3. Germline values: CDR1 MNHEY, CDR2 SVGEGT. Trimming removed 2 bases from V and 3 bases from J; junction bases left unmatched: 4. CDR3 nucleotide sequence: TGTGCCAGCAGTTACCCCGGACTAGGCTACGAGCAGTACTTC. Protein product: CASSYPGLGYEQYF.

This clonotype was recorded at least ten times. Being off target in a library aimed at alpha chains, this beta chain has a size of little meaning. This chain links TRBV20-1 with TRBJ2-2; D not certain. The germline CDR1 and CDR2 sequences are DFQATT and SNEGSKA (reference sequence). The CDR3 totals 12 residues. The V end lost 7 bases, the J end lost 4 bases, and 10 bases lay between the germline ends. DNA of the CDR3: TGCAGTGGGACGACATTCACCGGGGAGCTGTTTTTT. This translates into CSGTTFTGELFF.

The table lists this clonotype with many counts. The library was prepared for alpha chains; this beta chain is a stray read, so its frequency means little. In nucleotides, the CDR3 is TGTGCCAGCAGCCGACATCACTCTGGGGCCAACGTCCTGACTTTC. Translating it yields CASSRHHSGANVLTF. The V and J genes are TRBV14 and TRBJ2-6, with D unresolved. Germline assignment: CDR1 SGHDN and CDR2 FVKESK. V dropped 4 bases and J dropped 0 bases, with 7 bases sitting between them. The CDR3 length is 15 residues.

This clonotype was found a few times. This beta chain appears as a stray read in a library generated for alpha chains; its size is not informative. The rearrangement uses TRBV13 and TRBJ2-3; D remains unclear. Looked up from germline, CDR1 is PRHDT and CDR2 is FYEKMQ (reference sequence). V shed 4 bases and J shed 8 bases, with 10 bases lying between them. This CDR3 has 12 residues. The CDR3 reads CASSSPGGTQYF. In DNA form, the CDR3 reads TGTGCCAGCAGCTCGCCGGGCGGTACGCAGTATTTT.

This clonotype was found many times. This beta chain is a stray sequence in a library constructed for alpha chains; its clone size is not meaningful. CDR3 nucleotides: TGCAGTGCTAGAGATTCAGGGGGCAGCGACACTGAAGCTTTCTTT. Translation: CSARDSGGSDTEAFF. The rearrangement uses TRBV20-1 and TRBJ1-1; 8 nucleotides agree with TRBD1. The CDR3 has 15 residues. Germline CDR1 and CDR2: DFQATT and SNEGSKA (reference sequence). The ends lost 0 bases at V and 3 bases at J; junction bases unmatched: 6.

This clonotype was seen many times. A library prepared for alpha chains yielded this beta chain as an off-target read; its size is of little meaning. The J gene is TRBJ2-3, the V gene TRBV20-1; TRBD2 aligns across 11 bases. The CDR3 sequence is 13 residues long. Trimming cost V 6 bases and J 5 bases; bases outside gene matches: 4. Germline V gene lookup returns CDR1 DFQATT and CDR2 SNEGSKA (reference sequence). CDR3 loop: CSALSGRGDTQYF. CDR3 DNA: TGCAGTGCCCTTAGCGGGAGGGGAGATACGCAGTATTTT.

The sample holds many counts of this clonotype. This beta chain slipped into a library made for alpha chains as a stray read, so its size is not meaningful. The chain combines TRBV30 with TRBJ1-1, with D perhaps matching TRBD1 (5 bases). The CDR3 is 13 residues long. Per germline, CDR1 GTSNPN and CDR2 SVGIG (reference sequence). Trimming shortened V by 8 bases and J by 4 bases, and 17 bases separated the two germline ends. CDR3 sequence (DNA): TGTGCCCGCCAACGCGGGGGGGGCACTGAAGCTTTCTTT. Its translation is CARQRGGGTEAFF.

The sample holds many counts of this clonotype. This beta chain is an unintended read in a library built for alpha chains; its size means little. The chain joins TRBV7-9 to TRBJ1-6, with 7 bases aligning to TRBD1. This CDR3 comprises 17 residues. Germline V gene sequence: CDR1 SEHNR, CDR2 FQNEAQ (reference sequence). The J segment lost 10 bases and the V segment lost 3 bases, leaving 15 bases of the junction unmatched. For the CDR3, the DNA is TGTGCCAGCAGCTTCCATGACAGGGAAGGTGCTAAGTCACCCCTCCACTTT. This gives the protein CASSFHDREGAKSPLHF.

This clonotype was picked up many times. Little can be read into the size of this beta chain, an off-target read in a library designed for alpha chains. The rearrangement uses TRBV20-1 and TRBJ1-4, with D maybe TRBD1 (6 bases). V was shortened by 2 bases and J by 4 bases, with 11 bases between the two germline ends. The CDR3 has 14 residues. CDR1 is DFQATT, CDR2 SNEGSKA, per germline (reference sequence). The CDR3 nucleotides are TGCAGTGCTAGATCGGGACAAGTTAATGAAAAACTGTTTTTT. Protein product: CSARSGQVNEKLFF.

This clonotype occurred many times. This beta chain turned up in a library designed for alpha chains; as an off-target read, its abundance says little. V usage is TRBV6-5 and J usage is TRBJ2-1, with 16 bases that match TRBD2. With 6 bases clipped from V and 8 bases from J, the junction kept 16 bases outside the gene matches. In germline, CDR1 is MNHEY, CDR2 SVGAGI. The CDR3 totals 19 residues. The DNA of the CDR3 is TGTGCCAGCAGGTTCCGGGCGGGACTAGCGGGAGGGCCAAACGATGAGCAGTTCTTC. Its translation: CASRFRAGLAGGPNDEQFF.

This clonotype was observed many times. This beta chain lies outside the target of a library built for alpha chains; its clone size means little. CDR3 residues: CASSGGGTRLNQETQYF. CDR3 DNA: TGTGCCAGCAGTGGGGGAGGGACTAGATTAAACCAAGAGACCCAGTACTTC. The chain uses TRBV12-3 or TRBV12-4 and TRBJ2-5, with 8 bases lining up with TRBD2. This CDR3 contains 17 residues. Unmatched junction bases numbered 11, after V lost 5 bases and J lost 0 bases.

This clonotype showed up many times. This beta chain is a stray sequence in a library constructed for alpha chains; its clone size is not meaningful. The chain couples TRBV28 to TRBJ1-5; D gene ambiguous. Germline V CDR1 and CDR2: MDHEN, SYDVKM. V dropped 3 bases and J dropped 2 bases, with 14 bases sitting between them. The CDR3 covers 16 residues. CDR3 nucleotides: TGTGCCAGCAGTTTTCTGGTGGGGTCTGGCAATCAGCCCCAGCATTTT. It is translated as CASSFLVGSGNQPQHF.

This clonotype has at least ten counts. This beta chain appears as a stray read in a library generated for alpha chains; its size is not informative. The V and J genes are TRBV10-3 and TRBJ1-2; 7 nucleotides line up with TRBD1. V was clipped by 9 bases and J by 3 bases; unmatched bases: 7. The CDR3 has 13 residues. Germline V gene lookup returns CDR1 ENHRY and CDR2 SYGVKD. CDR3 coding DNA: TGTGCCATTTCGTCCGGGACAGACTATGGCTACACCTTC. It encodes CAISSGTDYGYTF.